The clone carrying this T cell receptor beta chain was seen once. This specimen comes from a study of blood T cell repertoires in COVID-19. The overall study: Sites in the United States, Italy and Spain provided acute and convalescent COVID-19 samples. Nucleic acid was either cDNA or gDNA, and it came from T cells, B-cell-depleted T cells, or PBMCs.

Profiling relied on immunoSEQ multiplex PCR, and the TCRdb table lists in-frame clones only, not all of them. Of 60,000 to 65,000 clones in the sample, roughly 87% were seen once. Trimming took 3 bases from V and 15 from J, leaving 16 bases between them. The CDR3 spans 12 residues. Germline CDR1 reads LGHDT; CDR2 reads YNNKEL (reference sequence). The source of this sequence is a man aged 50 to 59 with active COVID-19. Sequencing used peripheral blood. This chain uses TRBV3-1 (or the pseudogene TRBV3-2) with TRBJ2-3, with D hard to call. CDR3 sequence (DNA): TGTGCCAGCAGCCAGGCTAAGAACTATATCTATTTT. It is translated as CASSQAKNYIYF.